This TCR beta chain was retrieved from a study of blood T cell repertoires in COVID-19. Study background: Collection of acute and convalescent COVID-19 samples took place in the United States, Italy and Spain.

In the authors' workflow: For nucleated cells, counts were estimated from reference gene primer amplification. Sequencing was performed with immunoSEQ multiplex PCR; in TCRdb, only in-frame clones are kept and a portion is missing. From that table come the V and J calls and clone size; the DNA was used to work out D and trimming. The sample records some 150,000 clones, around 84% being singletons. The V gene's germline CDR1 is SGHRS and CDR2 YFSETQ. V shed 4 bases, J shed 1 base, and the junction held 9 bases outside the gene matches. The CDR3 totals 16 residues. The clonotype was recovered from a man aged 35 to 55 with acute or convalescent COVID-19. The chain combines TRBV5-1 with TRBJ1-1; TRBD1 aligns across 8 bases. The sequencing input was peripheral blood. CDR3 sequence (DNA): TGCGCCAGCAGCCCCGGACAGGGTGGGGGGAACACTGAAGCTTTCTTT. It is translated as CASSPGQGGGNTEAFF. The complete variable domain, with remaining parts taken from reference TRBV5-1 and TRBJ1-1, reads KAGVTQTPRYLIKTRGQQVTLSCSPISGHRSVSWYQQTPGQGLQFLFEYFSETQRNKGNFPGRFSGRQFSNSRSEMNVSTLELGDSALYLCASSPGQGGGNTEAFFGQGTRLTVV.